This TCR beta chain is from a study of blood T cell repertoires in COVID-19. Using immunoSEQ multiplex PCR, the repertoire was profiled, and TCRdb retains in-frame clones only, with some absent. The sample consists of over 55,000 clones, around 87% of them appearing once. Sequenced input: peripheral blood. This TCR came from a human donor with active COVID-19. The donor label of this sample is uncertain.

CDR3 bases: TGCGCCAGCAGCCAAGATTACAGGGGAAACAATGAGCAGTTCTTC. Its protein product is CASSQDYRGNNEQFF. The chain carries TRBV4-3 and TRBJ2-1; 7 nucleotides agree with TRBD1. Unmatched junction bases numbered 4, after V lost 0 bases and J lost 5 bases. The germline CDR1 and CDR2 sequences are LGHNA and YSLEER. CDR3 size: 15 residues.